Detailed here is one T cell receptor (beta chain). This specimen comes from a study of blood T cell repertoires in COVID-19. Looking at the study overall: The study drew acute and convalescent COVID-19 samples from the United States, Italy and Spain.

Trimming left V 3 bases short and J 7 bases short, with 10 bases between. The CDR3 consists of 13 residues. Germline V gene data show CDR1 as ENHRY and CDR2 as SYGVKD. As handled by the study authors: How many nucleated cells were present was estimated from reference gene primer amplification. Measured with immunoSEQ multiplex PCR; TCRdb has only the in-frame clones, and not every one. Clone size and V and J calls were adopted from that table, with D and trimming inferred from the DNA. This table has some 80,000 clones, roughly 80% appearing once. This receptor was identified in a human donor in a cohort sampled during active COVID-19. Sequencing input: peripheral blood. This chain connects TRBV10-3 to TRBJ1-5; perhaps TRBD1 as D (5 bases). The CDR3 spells CAISDLGGQPQHF. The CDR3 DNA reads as TGTGCCATCAGTGATTTGGGGGGACAGCCCCAGCATTTT.